This T cell receptor beta chain originates from a study of blood T cell repertoires in COVID-19. The table came from immunoSEQ multiplex PCR; TCRdb's copy has only in-frame clones and leaves some out. The repertoire consists of roughly 140,000 clones, with 70% to 90% occurring once and the leading ten covering about 3%. V was pared by 3 bases and J by 4 bases, with 5 bases of the junction left unmatched. The CDR3 extends over 14 amino acids. Germline CDR1 MNHEY, CDR2 SMNVEV (reference sequence). The sample taken for sequencing was peripheral blood. This receptor was taken from a woman aged 40 to 50 with active or convalescent COVID-19. The chain joins TRBV27 to TRBJ1-2; 7 nucleotides agree with TRBD1. CDR3 residues: CASSFTTGPYGYTF. The DNA of the CDR3 is TGTGCCAGCAGTTTTACGACAGGGCCCTATGGCTACACCTTC.